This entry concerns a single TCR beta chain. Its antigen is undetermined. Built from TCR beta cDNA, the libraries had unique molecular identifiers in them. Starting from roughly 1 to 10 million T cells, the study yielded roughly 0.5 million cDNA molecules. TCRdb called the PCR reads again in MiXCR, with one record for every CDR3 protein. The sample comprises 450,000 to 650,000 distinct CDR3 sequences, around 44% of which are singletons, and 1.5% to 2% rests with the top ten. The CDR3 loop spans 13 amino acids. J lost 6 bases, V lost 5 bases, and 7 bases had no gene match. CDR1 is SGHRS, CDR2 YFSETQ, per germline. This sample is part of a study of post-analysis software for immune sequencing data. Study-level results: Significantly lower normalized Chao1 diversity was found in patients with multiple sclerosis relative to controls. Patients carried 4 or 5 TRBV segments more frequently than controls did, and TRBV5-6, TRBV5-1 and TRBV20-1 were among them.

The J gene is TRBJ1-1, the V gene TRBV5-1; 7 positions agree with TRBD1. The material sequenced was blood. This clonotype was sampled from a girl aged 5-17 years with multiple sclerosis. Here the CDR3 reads CASRPTGDAEAFF. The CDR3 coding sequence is TGCGCCAGCAGACCCACAGGGGACGCTGAAGCTTTCTTT.